This entry lists 25 T cell receptor beta chains sequenced from one sample in a study of human T cells and chemical hapten exposure. The time point here: pre-sensitization, week 0. Specified treatment: therapeutic diphenylcyclopropenone sensitization with weekly scalp DPC. Whole blood, unfractionated, served as the material for total RNA extraction. TCRdb ran MiXCR on the RACE reads and lists one entry per CDR3 protein. Of about 52,000 distinct CDR3 sequences listed, around a tenth were seen once; the top ten hold approximately 9.7%. This specimen consisted of whole blood, obtained in connection with sensitization to the hapten diphenylcyclopropenone (DPC). Receptors were obtained from a woman under 40 with alopecia areata. Some clones in this sample may be carry-over from other donors' samples.

This clonotype has at least ten counts. The conserved phenylalanine or tryptophan normally closing the CDR3 is absent here, so this likely arose from a read error. Because the CDR3's place on the DNA is in doubt, the DNA is left out and the CDR3 is given as listed by TCRdb. The rearrangement joins TRBV3-1 to TRBJ2-7. Germline V CDR1 and CDR2: LGHDT, YNNKEL (reference sequence). The CDR3 adds up to 8 amino acids, both ends counted. CDR3 amino acids: CASSPRSP.

DNA for the CDR3: TGTGCCAGCAGCTTGGACGTCGGTAACACCGGGGAGCTGTTTTTT. Translated, it gives CASSLDVGNTGELFF. The chain joins TRBV5-5 to TRBJ2-2; D is uncertain. CDR1 is SGHKS and CDR2 is YYEKEE in the germline V gene (reference sequence). V dropped 0 bases and J dropped 2 bases, with 8 bases sitting between them. The CDR3 runs to 15 residues.

This clonotype was counted only a few times. The gene calls are TRBV20-1 and TRBJ1-6; the D gene is possibly TRBD1 (5 bases). The CDR3 extends over 13 amino acids. Trimming pared 4 bases from V and 7 bases from J, leaving 11 bases between. Germline CDR1 DFQATT, CDR2 SNEGSKA (reference sequence). CDR3 region: CSATGTNNSPLHF. The CDR3, as DNA: TGCAGTGCTACCGGGACCAACAATTCACCCCTCCACTTT.

This clonotype came up a few times. The chain uses TRBV20-1 and TRBJ2-1, with TRBD2 matching 7 bases. J was trimmed by 10 bases and V by 5 bases; bases with no gene match: 14. The CDR3 has 14 residues. Germline V gene sequence: CDR1 DFQATT, CDR2 SNEGSKA (reference sequence). The CDR3 protein is CSAYRPSSGGEQFF. Written as DNA, the CDR3 is TGCAGTGCTTATCGGCCCTCTTCGGGAGGCGAGCAGTTCTTC.

The sample holds a few counts of this clonotype. V usage is TRBV7-2 and J usage is TRBJ1-5; D is uncertain. CDR3 length: 15 residues. V lost 1 base to trimming and J lost 0 bases, with 7 bases between them. The germline CDR1 and CDR2 sequences are SGHTA and FQGNSA. The DNA of the CDR3 is TGTGCCAGCAGCTTAGACGGTCGTAGCAATCAGCCCCAGCATTTT. Translation gives CASSLDGRSNQPQHF. The full variable domain, with the rest looked up from reference TRBV7-2 and TRBJ1-5, is GAGVSQSPSNKVTEKGKDVELRCDPISGHTALYWYRQSLGQGLEFLIYFQGNSAPDKSGLPSDRFSAERTGGSVSTLTIQRTQQEDSAVYLCASSLDGRSNQPQHFGDGTRLSIL.

The V and J genes are TRBV6-5 and TRBJ1-1; unclear D gene. CDR1 and CDR2 from the germline V gene are MNHEY and SVGAGI. The CDR3 runs to 14 residues. V lost 7 bases and J lost 0, with 12 bases in between. Here the CDR3 DNA reads TGTGCCAGCACCCCACGGTCGGTGAACACTGAAGCTTTCTTT. It codes for CASTPRSVNTEAFF.

The V and J genes are TRBV6-5 and TRBJ2-5, with a weak D call TRBD2 (5 bases). The germline V gene encodes CDR1 MNHEY and CDR2 SVGAGI. The length of the CDR3 is 13 residues. V lost 5 bases, J lost 3 bases, and 10 bases lay in between. The CDR3: CASSRTGKETQYF. CDR3 in DNA: TGTGCCAGCAGTAGGACTGGAAAAGAGACCCAGTACTTC.

The table lists this clonotype with a few counts. The J gene is TRBJ2-3, the V gene TRBV4-3; 7 bases match TRBD1. V dropped 0 bases and J dropped 1; count of bases not matched to a gene: 1. Germline V CDR1 and CDR2: LGHNA, YSLEER. The CDR3 consists of 15 residues. This CDR3 reads CASSQDTGGTDTQYF. Written as DNA, the CDR3 is TGCGCCAGCAGCCAAGATACAGGGGGCACAGATACGCAGTATTTT.

The genes are TRBV14 and TRBJ2-7; tentative D call: TRBD1 (6 bases). V was clipped by 1 base and J by 2 bases, with 12 bases between them. Looked up from germline, CDR1 is SGHDN and CDR2 is FVKESK. This CDR3 is 15 amino acids long. The DNA for the CDR3 is TGTGCCAGCAGCCAAGTTGGACAGTTAACCTACGAGCAGTACTTC. Translation gives CASSQVGQLTYEQYF.

This clonotype occurred a few times. The genes are TRBV3-1 and TRBJ1-5; no clear D gene. V lost 0 bases and J lost 4, with 7 bases in between. Looked up from germline, CDR1 is LGHDT and CDR2 is YNNKEL (reference sequence). The CDR3 spans 14 residues. The CDR3 nucleotides read TGTGCCAGCAGCCAAGATTTTGGGAATCAGCCCCAGCATTTT. Protein: CASSQDFGNQPQHF.

This clonotype was recorded at least ten times. This chain uses TRBV12-3 or TRBV12-4 with TRBJ2-1; D gene unclear. V was trimmed by 2 bases and J by 2 bases, leaving 10 bases between them. The CDR3 extends over 15 amino acids. CDR3 nucleotides: TGTGCCAGCAGTTTAATGGGCAGGACCTACAATGAGCAGTTCTTC. Protein product: CASSLMGRTYNEQFF.

The sample holds a few counts of this clonotype. The V and J genes are TRBV6-2 or TRBV6-3 and TRBJ2-3; TRBD2 agrees at 11 bases. The CDR3 is 16 amino acids. In germline, CDR1 is MNHEY, CDR2 SVGEGT. Germline trimming cut 1 base from V and 6 bases from J; bases unmatched to any gene: 6. The CDR3 sequence: CASSYLLTSGVDTQYF. In nucleotides, the CDR3 is TGTGCCAGCAGTTACTTGCTGACTAGCGGGGTGGATACGCAGTATTTT.

V and J are TRBV28 and TRBJ2-3, with 9 positions matching TRBD1. Germline lookup yields CDR1 MDHEN and CDR2 SYDVKM. V dropped 6 bases and J dropped 3; count of bases not matched to a gene: 10. This CDR3 spans 16 amino acids. CDR3 coding DNA: TGTGCCAGCAGAACTCCGGGACAGGGTTTAACAGATACGCAGTATTTT. This translates into CASRTPGQGLTDTQYF.

CDR3 amino acids: CASSQGGGETACYGYTF. The DNA of the CDR3 is TGTGCCAGCAGCCAAGGAGGGGGCGAGACTGCTTGCTATGGCTACACCTTC. The V and J genes are TRBV4-2 and TRBJ1-2; 7 nucleotides agree with TRBD1. Germline loops: CDR1 LGHNA, CDR2 YNFKEQ. Unmatched junction bases numbered 12, after V lost 1 base and J lost 4 bases. The CDR3 sequence is 17 residues long.

In this sample, this clonotype turned up many times. This rearrangement joins TRBV7-8 to TRBJ1-1; D not resolved. CDR3 length: 15 amino acids. The V end lost 2 bases, the J end lost 4 bases, and 14 bases lay between the germline ends. Germline assignment: CDR1 SGHVS and CDR2 FQNEAQ. Here the CDR3 reads CASSLHSGVVTEAFF. As DNA, the CDR3 is TGTGCCAGCAGCTTACATTCGGGAGTGGTCACTGAAGCTTTCTTT.

The rearrangement joins TRBV4-2 to TRBJ2-3; TRBD1 is a possible D gene (5 bases). The V gene's germline CDR1 is LGHNA and CDR2 YNFKEQ. This CDR3 has 15 residues. V dropped 0 bases and J dropped 8 bases, with 15 bases sitting between them. The CDR3: CASSQEVGPGPTQYF. As DNA, the CDR3 is TGTGCCAGCAGCCAAGAAGTAGGCCCAGGGCCTACGCAGTATTTT.

This clonotype was found a few times. The CDR3 coding sequence is TGTGCCAGCAGCCAAGGGTACTATAATAATTCACCCCTCCACTTT. Amino acids: CASSQGYYNNSPLHF. V usage is TRBV4-2 and J usage is TRBJ1-6, with no clear D. The CDR3 is made up of 15 amino acids. V lost 1 base to trimming and J lost 5 bases, with 9 bases between them. Germline assignment: CDR1 LGHNA and CDR2 YNFKEQ.

The chain has TRBV30 and TRBJ1-2; no definite D call. CDR1 is GTSNPN, CDR2 SVGIG, per germline (reference sequence). This CDR3 region has 10 residues. V was cut by 2 bases and J by 8 bases, with 6 bases left in between. The CDR3 region is CAWSWMGYTF. In nucleotides, the CDR3 is TGTGCCTGGAGTTGGATGGGCTACACCTTC. The full variable domain, in which reference TRBV30 and TRBJ1-2 provide the parts outside the CDR3, is SQTIHQWPATLVQPVGSPLSLECTVEGTSNPNLYWYRQAAGRGLQLLFYSVGIGQISSEVPQNLSASRPQDRQFILSSKKLLLSDSGFYLCAWSWMGYTFGSGTRLTVV.

As to this clonotype: Being one base from a much bigger clone, this may be a read error. This rearrangement joins TRBV18 to TRBJ1-1; perhaps TRBD1 as D (6 bases). Germline CDR1 reads KGHSH; CDR2 reads LQKENI. The CDR3 spans 15 residues. Trimming shortened V by 4 bases and J by 6 bases, and 18 bases separated the two germline ends. The CDR3 DNA sequence: TGTGCCAGCTCACTCTTCGACTCCGGGGGCGCTGAAGCTTTCTTT. Translation: CASSLFDSGGAEAFF.

This clonotype was seen at least ten times. The J gene is TRBJ2-7, the V gene TRBV10-3; either TRBD1 or TRBD2 may fit D (5 bases each). This CDR3 has 16 amino acids. Trimming took off 5 bases at V and 2 bases at J, with 19 bases between the two ends. Germline V lookup: CDR1 ENHRY, CDR2 SYGVKD. DNA for the CDR3: TGTGCCATCAGTTCTCCGGGCCCTAGGGGAGCCTACGAGCAGTACTTC. It codes for CAISSPGPRGAYEQYF.

This clonotype was seen repeatedly, ten times or more. The chain links TRBV5-1 to TRBJ2-5; no clear D. Germline V gene sequence: CDR1 SGHRS, CDR2 YFSETQ. V lost 3 bases and J lost 2, with 2 bases in between. There are 11 residues in the CDR3. Here the CDR3 DNA reads TGCGCCAGCAGCTGTCAAGAGACCCAGTACTTC. This codes for CASSCQETQYF.

The genes are TRBV10-2 and TRBJ1-4; TRBD1 agrees at 8 bases. CDR3 size: 15 residues. The germline V gene has CDR1 WSHSY and CDR2 SAAADI. V lost 6 bases to trimming and J lost 8 bases; unmatched junction nucleotides: 11. CDR3 residues: CASSNNDRGREKLFF. For the CDR3, the DNA is TGCGCCAGCAGCAATAACGACAGGGGCCGGGAAAAACTGTTTTTT.

The chain couples TRBV4-2 to TRBJ1-3; the D gene is possibly TRBD1 (5 bases). The germline V gene has CDR1 LGHNA and CDR2 YNFKEQ. V lost 0 bases to trimming and J lost 3 bases, with 24 bases between them. The CDR3 covers 20 residues. This CDR3 is CASSQDLPSFGGGGGNTIYF. The CDR3 DNA follows: TGTGCCAGCAGCCAAGATCTCCCGTCTTTCGGGGGAGGCGGTGGAAACACCATATATTTT.

This clonotype has more than one count but fewer than ten. The V gene is TRBV6-5, the J gene TRBJ1-6; 7 nucleotides agree with TRBD1. CDR3 length: 15 residues. Per germline, CDR1 MNHEY and CDR2 SVGAGI. The V segment lost 3 bases and the J segment 6 bases; nucleotides outside the gene matches: 5. Here the CDR3 reads CASSYTTGSNSPLHF. DNA for the CDR3: TGTGCCAGCAGTTATACGACAGGGAGTAATTCACCCCTCCACTTT.

This clonotype was detected only a few times. The chain uses TRBV6-5 and TRBJ2-2; D may be TRBD2 (5 bases). V was trimmed by 6 bases and J by 0 bases, leaving 8 bases between them. Germline loops: CDR1 MNHEY, CDR2 SVGAGI. This CDR3 has 14 residues. This CDR3 reads CASRTGTNTGELFF. The CDR3 nucleotides read TGTGCCAGCAGAACCGGGACGAACACCGGGGAGCTGTTTTTT.